This T cell receptor (beta chain) was profiled in a study of CD8+ T cells in alopecia areata (dated by TCRdb to the late 2010s). Some background on the complete study: To study T cell clonal expansion in alopecia areata, the researchers applied high-throughput TCRbeta sequencing to both the C3H/HeJ mouse model and human patients. Scalp clonality was compared across normal scalp (n=4), patchy alopecia areata scalp (n=8), and alopecia totalis/universalis scalp (n=8). Scalp tissue and sorted CD4+ and CD8+ peripheral blood T cells from patchy and totalis/universalis alopecia areata patients and from healthy controls were covered by human TCRbeta sequencing. Amplification of TCRbeta CDR3 regions was done by immunoSEQ multiplex PCR using 35 Vbeta forward primers and 13 Jbeta reverse primers. RNA came from the PAXgene miRNA kit for fixed scalp, the miRNeasy kit for PBMCs, and the RNeasy kit for mouse skin.

The investigation overall reported the following: Compared with mice, TCR sequences shared between patients were less clear, possibly partly because of HLA diversity across the patient population. Unlike mouse skin, which is dominated by gammadelta T cells, normal human skin has resident alphabeta T cells that are also sequenced, and this complicates analysis of the scalp TCR repertoire. Higher clonality and more expanded CD8+ clones were observed in lesional scalp than in normal scalp, particularly in alopecia totalis/universalis, a finding suggestive of antigenic drive.

The library was generated by the immunoSEQ multiplex PCR assay. For TCR sequencing, RNA was extracted from every sample and reverse transcribed into cDNA to serve as template. First-strand cDNA was synthesized with SuperScript III using a 2:1 mix of oligo-dT and random hexamers. A synthetic immune receptor repertoire was used to assess amplification bias, and residual bias was removed computationally. Under the source paper's analysis protocol: After raw reads were preprocessed to remove errors, the CDR3 was defined following IMGT conventions as running from the conserved cysteine to phenylalanine. To get clonality, Shannon entropy was normalized by log2 of the number of productive unique TCRs and the result was subtracted from 1. Whether scalp clones were CD4 or CD8 was inferred by matching scalp TCRbeta sequences against CD4 and CD8 repertoires sorted from blood. TCRdb provides this immuneACCESS table in a form limited to in-frame rearrangements. Some clones are lacking; in checked studies, under half of them reflect an unresolved V gene, and why the rest are absent is not known. Clone size and the V and J calls come from that table; the DNA yielded D and trimming. The sample includes around 190,000 clones, with more than 55% observed a single time. Around 5% of the sample belongs to the ten largest clones.

Trimming takes 0 bases from V and 1 base from J, and the germline ends sit 10 bases apart. The cysteine opens and the phenylalanine closes a CDR3 of 15 amino acids. Left in the record is the CDR3 DNA by itself, 45 bases read in frame from the first base. From the germline V gene, CDR1 is MGHRA and CDR2 is YSYEKL. PBMCs were isolated by density centrifugation and stained for CD3, CD4 and CD8, after which CD4+ and CD8+ T cells were sorted on a FACSAria. Scalp biopsies and blood samples were obtained from unaffected controls. As to this clone: It lacks a known antigen. No base-level quality is on record; no much larger clone is a single base apart.

The chain was built from TRBV4-1 and TRBJ2-7; no D gene can be assigned with confidence. The receptor comes from a human donor in good health. What was sequenced was CD8+ T cells sorted from blood. The CDR3 protein sequence reads: CASSQDPQESYEQYF. The bases are TGCGCCAGCAGCCAAGACCCGCAGGAATCCTACGAGCAGTACTTC.